This T cell receptor (beta chain) was recovered during a study of regulatory T cells in long-lasting Graves disease. Trimming at V came to 3 bases and at J to 7 bases, leaving 9 bases not matched to a gene. The CDR3 has 14 amino acids. CDR1 is GTSNPN, CDR2 SVGIG, per germline (reference sequence). Assembly of TCR beta libraries relied on iRepertoire HTBI primers together with Arm-PCR of CDR3 regions. TCRdb redid the calling of the multiplex PCR reads with MiXCR, one entry per CDR3 protein. Here the sample spans around 360,000 distinct CDR3 sequences, roughly 17% being singletons. This clonotype showed up many times. Noted time point: newly diagnosed GD, antithyroid drugs for less than 3 months. Construction of the TCR library relied on RNA isolated from PBMCs. This same sample was also taken into another study, of T cells in Graves' hyperthyroidism and ophthalmopathy.

Sample: peripheral blood mononuclear cells (PBMCs), taken at new diagnosis, from a patient treated with antithyroid drugs. The sequence came from a woman aged 18-29 years with Graves disease. The chain is built from TRBV30 and TRBJ1-2; 9 nucleotides agree with TRBD1. CDR3 sequence: CAWSTGQGLSGYTF. Written as DNA, the CDR3 is TGTGCCTGGAGCACGGGACAGGGACTAAGTGGCTACACCTTC.